Listed here are 2 T cell receptor beta chains from one sample, sequenced in a study of patients and donors after allogeneic stem cell transplantation. Via MiXCR, TCRdb re-called the RT-PCR reads, giving one row per CDR3 protein. The table has tens of thousands of distinct CDR3 sequences, around 48% seen once. The sample taken for sequencing was blood, either unsorted or a sorted T cell fraction (not recorded which). These receptors were taken from a human donor who was either an allogeneic HSCT recipient or a stem cell or donor lymphocyte infusion donor (not recorded which). It is not recorded whose cells these are; they may come from a transplant donor.

This clonotype was detected only a few times. The chain carries TRBV7-9 and TRBJ1-1; 7 bases line up with TRBD1. CDR3 length equals 14 residues. CDR1 SEHNR and CDR2 FQNEAQ come from the germline V gene (reference sequence). J was trimmed by 4 bases and V by 4 bases; bases with no gene match: 6. The chain's CDR3 is CASSYDREATEAFF. Here the CDR3 DNA reads TGTGCCAGCAGCTACGACAGGGAGGCCACTGAAGCTTTCTTT.

This clonotype showed up just a few times. J is TRBJ1-5 and V is TRBV27; D is possibly TRBD1 (5 bases). The CDR3 sequence is 15 residues long. Trimming stripped 1 base from V and 4 bases from J, with 11 bases between. Germline CDR1 is MNHEY and CDR2 is SMNVEV (reference sequence). CDR3 DNA: TGTGCCAGCAGTTTATTTGGGGGAGCAAATCAGCCCCAGCATTTT. Its translation: CASSLFGGANQPQHF.